Following are 30 T cell receptor beta chains from one sample sequenced in a study of T cells after posttransplantation cyclophosphamide. Using immunoSEQ multiplex PCR, the repertoire was profiled, and TCRdb retains in-frame clones only, with some absent. This sample has about 39,000 clones, each found more than once. The sequenced sample consisted of PBMCs. The origin of the receptors is a woman aged 50 to 60 in good health and a related stem cell transplant donor.

This clone was detected many times. The CDR3 is CASRTGRVWGGYTF. For the CDR3, the DNA is TGTGCCAGCAGGACAGGCAGGGTATGGGGCGGCTACACCTTC. The chain employs TRBV27 and TRBJ1-2; a possible D gene is TRBD1 (6 bases). The V and J ends lost 6 bases and 8 bases respectively, with 19 bases between them. This CDR3 region has 14 residues. In germline, CDR1 is MNHEY, CDR2 SMNVEV (reference sequence).

The table lists this clone with many counts. The rearrangement joins TRBV5-5 to TRBJ1-1, with a tentative D call TRBD1 (5 bases). CDR1 SGHKS and CDR2 YYEKEE come from the germline V gene (reference sequence). V was shortened by 6 bases and J by 0 bases, with 12 bases between the two germline ends. CDR3 size: 14 residues. In nucleotides, the CDR3 is TGTGCCAGCACCGCCGTGGGGCTGAACACTGAAGCTTTCTTT. It specifies CASTAVGLNTEAFF. Using reference TRBV5-5 and TRBJ1-1 for the parts outside the CDR3, the full variable domain is DAGVTQSPTHLIKTRGQQVTLRCSPISGHKSVSWYQQVLGQGPQFIFQYYEKEERGRGNFPDRFSARQFPNYSSELNVNALLLGDSALYLCASTAVGLNTEAFFGQGTRLTVV.

The sample holds many counts of this clone. The chain joins TRBV18 to TRBJ2-1; possibly TRBD1 for D (5 bases). The CDR3 runs 17 residues. Trimming stripped 0 bases from V and 2 bases from J, with 14 bases between. The germline V gene encodes CDR1 KGHSH and CDR2 LQKENI. The CDR3 sequence: CASSPPAQGVAYNEQFF. CDR3 DNA sequence: TGTGCCAGCTCACCACCAGCACAAGGGGTGGCCTACAATGAGCAGTTCTTC.

This clone was detected ten times or more. The DNA for the CDR3 is TGTGCCAGTAGTATAAGTTCAGGGCCGGTGAGCAATCAGCCCCAGCATTTT. Its protein product is CASSISSGPVSNQPQHF. V usage is TRBV19 and J usage is TRBJ1-5, with a weak D call TRBD1 (5 bases). Between the trimmed V and J ends, which lost 2 bases and 1 base, there was a span of 15 bases. The length of the CDR3 is 17 residues. The germline gives CDR1 LNHDA, CDR2 SQIVND (reference sequence).

The chain is built from TRBV7-9 and TRBJ2-5, with 7 bases fitting TRBD1. The ends lost 1 base at V and 2 bases at J; junction bases unmatched: 10. CDR1 is SEHNR and CDR2 is FQNEAQ in the germline V gene (reference sequence). The CDR3 is 17 residues long. CDR3 coding DNA: TGTGCCAGCAGCTTAGTAAGTGGGACAGATCAGCAAGAGACCCAGTACTTC. It is translated as CASSLVSGTDQQETQYF.

This clone was observed at least ten times. The chain employs TRBV28 and TRBJ2-3; D not resolved. Germline loops: CDR1 MDHEN, CDR2 SYDVKM. Deletions cut 2 bases from V and 3 bases from J, with 3 bases between. The CDR3 consists of 12 residues. In DNA, the CDR3 is TGTGCCAGCAGTTTACGGACAGATACGCAGTATTTT. It is translated as CASSLRTDTQYF.

This clone was seen many times. V is TRBV10-3 and J is TRBJ1-2, with D possibly TRBD1 on 5 matching bases. The germline V gene has CDR1 ENHRY and CDR2 SYGVKD. V was trimmed by 6 bases and J by 4 bases, leaving 18 bases between them. CDR3 length: 15 residues. The CDR3: CAISEGRESPYGYTF. As DNA, the CDR3 is TGTGCCATCAGCGAAGGCAGGGAATCGCCCTATGGCTACACCTTC.

There are many counts of this clone. The CDR3 region is CASSVLVGGTDTQYF. As DNA, the CDR3 is TGTGCCAGCAGTGTACTGGTAGGGGGCACAGATACGCAGTATTTT. The chain couples TRBV2 to TRBJ2-3, with D possibly TRBD1 on 5 matching bases. Germline-derived CDR1 and CDR2 are SNHLY and FYNNEI. The V end was cut by 4 bases, the J end by 1 base, with 12 bases between. The CDR3 length is 15 residues.

This clone was seen at least ten times. This rearrangement joins TRBV5-6 to TRBJ1-1; no firm D call. Germline assignment: CDR1 SGHDT and CDR2 YYEEEE. Trimming stripped 3 bases from V and 1 base from J, with 10 bases between. The CDR3 is 14 amino acids. CDR3 residues: CASSYGLPNTEAFF. DNA for the CDR3: TGTGCCAGCAGCTACGGACTGCCGAACACTGAAGCTTTCTTT.

This clone showed up many times. The CDR3 loop reads CASSPHPGLAVYNEQFF. The CDR3 bases are TGTGCCAGCTCACCCCATCCGGGACTAGCGGTGTACAATGAGCAGTTCTTC. This chain joins TRBV18 and TRBJ2-1; 11 nucleotides align to TRBD2. Trimming at V came to 3 bases and at J to 4 bases, leaving 8 bases not matched to a gene. This CDR3 is built from 17 residues. Germline V gene lookup returns CDR1 KGHSH and CDR2 LQKENI.

This clone was counted at least ten times. The chain joins TRBV6-1 to TRBJ2-4, with a weak D call TRBD1 (5 bases). The CDR3 loop spans 15 amino acids. Germline lookup yields CDR1 MNHNS and CDR2 SASEGT. The V end was cut by 0 bases, the J end by 5 bases, with 11 bases between. CDR3 region: CASSEAGDSQNIQYF. CDR3 DNA sequence: TGTGCCAGCAGTGAAGCTGGAGACAGCCAAAACATTCAGTACTTC.

This clone was found many times. The CDR3 region has the DNA TGTGCCAGTAGTACAAATCAATGGACAGTTAGCAATCAGCCCCAGCATTTT. Translation gives CASSTNQWTVSNQPQHF. This sequence joins TRBV19 and TRBJ1-5; tentatively, D is TRBD1 (6 bases). The CDR3 extends over 17 amino acids. Germline CDR1 reads LNHDA; CDR2 reads SQIVND (reference sequence). Trimming took off 4 bases at V and 0 bases at J, with 16 bases between the two ends.

This clone was observed many times. CDR3 in DNA: TGTGCCAGCAGCCTATGGGTAAGGGGGAGAACCACTGAAGCTTTCTTT. The encoded protein is CASSLWVRGRTTEAFF. This chain connects TRBV11-1 to TRBJ1-1; the D gene is possibly TRBD1 (6 bases). Germline V gene lookup returns CDR1 SGHAT and CDR2 FQDESV (reference sequence). Trimming removed 5 bases at V and 4 bases at J, with 20 bases between. This CDR3 region has 16 residues.

There are many counts of this clone. The chain employs TRBV29-1 and TRBJ2-4, with 9 nucleotides matching TRBD1. V shed 6 bases and J 9 bases; nucleotides not matched to a gene: 9. This CDR3 contains 13 residues. Germline assignment: CDR1 SQVTM and CDR2 ANQGSEA. The chain's CDR3 is CSVAGQGGGIQYF. The DNA of the CDR3 is TGCAGCGTAGCGGGACAGGGCGGGGGCATTCAGTACTTC.

This clone was observed at least ten times. This chain joins TRBV19 and TRBJ1-6; 8 bases fit TRBD1. There are 15 residues in the CDR3. V lost 1 base, J lost 11 bases, and 7 bases stayed unmatched. The germline CDR1 and CDR2 sequences are LNHDA and SQIVND (reference sequence). The CDR3: CASSIGQGPGAPLHF. CDR3 nucleotides: TGTGCCAGTAGTATAGGACAGGGGCCAGGAGCACCCCTCCACTTT.

This clone was found many times. The chain has TRBV19 and TRBJ1-5; D is perhaps TRBD1 (5 bases). There are 14 residues in the CDR3. The germline gives CDR1 LNHDA, CDR2 SQIVND (reference sequence). V was cut by 6 bases and J by 7 bases, with 16 bases left in between. Here the CDR3 reads CASRIAGIGQPQHF. DNA for the CDR3: TGTGCCAGTAGAATTGCAGGGATCGGGCAGCCCCAGCATTTT.

This clone was counted many times. The chain combines TRBV19 with TRBJ1-5; no clear D gene. In germline, CDR1 is LNHDA, CDR2 SQIVND (reference sequence). The V and J ends lost 3 bases and 1 base respectively, with 10 bases between them. The CDR3 extends over 15 amino acids. CDR3 in DNA: TGTGCCAGTAGTATGACATCTTCAAGCAATCAGCCCCAGCATTTT. Translated: CASSMTSSSNQPQHF.

This clone has at least ten counts. The chain has TRBV5-1 and TRBJ2-1, with D perhaps matching TRBD2 (5 bases). The germline V and J ends were trimmed by 3 bases and 9 bases, with 16 bases remaining between them. Per the germline V gene, CDR1 is SGHRS and CDR2 is YFSETQ. CDR3 length: 14 amino acids. The CDR3 DNA follows: TGCGCCAGCAGCTGGGGAGAAGATCCCGCTGAGCAGTTCTTC. Translating gives CASSWGEDPAEQFF.

This clone was seen repeatedly, ten times or more. The rearrangement uses TRBV2 and TRBJ2-1; 9 nucleotides agree with TRBD2. The trim removed 4 bases at V and 9 bases at J, leaving 7 bases unmatched. From germline, CDR1 is SNHLY and CDR2 FYNNEI. The CDR3 consists of 14 residues. Written as DNA, the CDR3 is TGTGCCAGCAGTGGTCTAGCGGGGTCTGGTGAGCAGTTCTTC. Translating gives CASSGLAGSGEQFF.

This clone has at least ten counts. The rearrangement joins TRBV18 to TRBJ2-1; D not resolved. The length of the CDR3 is 16 residues. Trimming pared 3 bases from V and 10 bases from J, leaving 22 bases between. Germline V gene lookup returns CDR1 KGHSH and CDR2 LQKENI. CDR3 sequence reads: CASSPYRRLPVTEQFF. As DNA, the CDR3 is TGTGCCAGCTCACCCTACAGACGGCTGCCCGTCACAGAGCAGTTCTTC.

This clone was seen many times. This chain links TRBV5-5 with TRBJ2-7; D is perhaps TRBD1 (6 bases). The ends were cut back, 4 bases at V and 3 bases at J, with 8 bases in the middle. This CDR3 contains 12 residues. Per the germline V gene, CDR1 is SGHKS and CDR2 is YYEKEE (reference sequence). The CDR3 sequence is CASSTQGYEQYF. CDR3 sequence (DNA): TGTGCCAGCAGCACACAGGGCTACGAGCAGTACTTC.

This clone has a count of ten or more. The chain couples TRBV30 to TRBJ1-1; 11 bases map to TRBD1. The J segment lost 1 base and the V segment lost 5 bases, leaving 6 bases of the junction unmatched. CDR3 size: 15 residues. The germline V gene has CDR1 GTSNPN and CDR2 SVGIG (reference sequence). This CDR3 reads CAWGQGAYGNTEAFF. The DNA for the CDR3 is TGTGCCTGGGGACAGGGGGCGTATGGGAACACTGAAGCTTTCTTT.

This clone was counted many times. The chain combines TRBV4-1 with TRBJ1-2, with D unclear. This CDR3 contains 16 residues. Germline V gives CDR1 MGHRA, CDR2 YSYEKL. V was shortened by 3 bases and J by 2 bases, with 16 bases between the two germline ends. The CDR3 here is CASSQSSSPVNYGYTF. CDR3 nucleotide sequence: TGCGCCAGCAGCCAGTCCTCTAGTCCGGTAAACTATGGCTACACCTTC.

The sample holds many counts of this clone. CDR3 loop: CASSSAGGDYGYTF. The CDR3 DNA is TGCGCCAGCAGCTCCGCAGGGGGCGACTATGGCTACACCTTC. This chain links TRBV5-1 with TRBJ1-2; 8 nucleotides agree with TRBD1. The V gene end was trimmed by 3 bases and the J gene end by 3 bases; junction bases not matched to a gene: 4. The CDR3 loop spans 14 amino acids. CDR1 is SGHRS, CDR2 YFSETQ, per germline.

This clone has a count of ten or more. The chain recombines TRBV10-3 with TRBJ1-3; 7 bases agree with TRBD1. V lost 2 bases, J lost 4 bases, and 11 bases stayed unmatched. This CDR3 has 17 residues. Germline CDR1 ENHRY, CDR2 SYGVKD. This chain's CDR3 is CAISEALIQGFGNTIYF. The CDR3 DNA sequence: TGTGCCATCAGTGAGGCCCTAATACAGGGGTTCGGAAACACCATATATTTT.

This clone was picked up many times. The chain employs TRBV18 and TRBJ2-1; tentative D call: TRBD2 (6 bases). Germline CDR1 reads KGHSH; CDR2 reads LQKENI. The ends were cut back, 2 bases at V and 9 bases at J, with 14 bases in the middle. The CDR3 sequence is 14 residues long. CDR3 residues: CASSPLRQEGEQFF. CDR3 in DNA: TGTGCCAGCTCACCATTGCGGCAGGAGGGTGAGCAGTTCTTC.

This clone was detected many times. The chain recombines TRBV19 with TRBJ2-5; the D gene is possibly TRBD2 (5 bases). CDR1 LNHDA and CDR2 SQIVND come from the germline V gene (reference sequence). The CDR3 is 13 amino acids. V was clipped by 3 bases and J by 5 bases, with 10 bases between them. The CDR3 region is CASSIFRGETQYF. The CDR3, as DNA: TGTGCCAGTAGTATTTTCAGAGGGGAGACCCAGTACTTC.

This clone has a count of ten or more. V and J are TRBV11-2 and TRBJ2-3; 10 nucleotides agree with TRBD2. The CDR3 is 15 amino acids. Trimming removed 5 bases from V and 1 base from J; junction bases left unmatched: 3. Looked up from germline, CDR1 is SGHAT and CDR2 is FQNNGV. CDR3 coding DNA: TGTGCCAGCAGCCCCAGCGGGGGGGGCACAGATACGCAGTATTTT. As protein: CASSPSGGGTDTQYF.

This clone came up many times. The CDR3 region has the DNA TGTGCCAGTACTCACCCAGGGGAAGCTGGGGCCAACGTCCTGACTTTC. Protein product: CASTHPGEAGANVLTF. J is TRBJ2-6 and V is TRBV19; TRBD1 is a possible D gene (6 bases). From germline, CDR1 is LNHDA and CDR2 SQIVND (reference sequence). V lost 7 bases and J 2 bases, leaving 15 bases between the germline ends. There are 16 residues in the CDR3.

In its sample, this clone was seen many times. The rearrangement uses TRBV10-3 and TRBJ1-5, with TRBD1 as a possible D gene (6 bases). The CDR3 runs to 20 residues. In germline, CDR1 is ENHRY, CDR2 SYGVKD. V was cut by 0 bases and J by 4 bases, with 25 bases left in between. The CDR3: CAISESPWKGHLVQNQPQHF. CDR3 coding DNA: TGTGCCATCAGTGAGTCCCCTTGGAAGGGACACCTAGTTCAAAATCAGCCCCAGCATTTT.